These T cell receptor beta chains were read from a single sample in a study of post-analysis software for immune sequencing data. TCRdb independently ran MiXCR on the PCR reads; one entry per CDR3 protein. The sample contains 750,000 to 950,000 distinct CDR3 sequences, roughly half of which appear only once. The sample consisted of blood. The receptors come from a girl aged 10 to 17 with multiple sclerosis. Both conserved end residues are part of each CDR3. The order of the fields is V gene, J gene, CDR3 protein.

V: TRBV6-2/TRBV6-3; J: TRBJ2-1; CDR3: CASSDGATSNNEQFF
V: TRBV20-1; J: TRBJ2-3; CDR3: CSVQVWGGTDTQYF
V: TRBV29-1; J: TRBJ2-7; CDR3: CSAKTGRYEQYF
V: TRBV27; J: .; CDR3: CASSLGPSGSHEQYF
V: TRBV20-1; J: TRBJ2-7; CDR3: CSARGWLCPGVYEQYF
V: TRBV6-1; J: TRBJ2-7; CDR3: CASSVVDGSEQYF
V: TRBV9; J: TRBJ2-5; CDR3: CASSNPGLAGSSQETQYF
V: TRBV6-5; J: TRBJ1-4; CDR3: CASSFSGPLATNEKLFF
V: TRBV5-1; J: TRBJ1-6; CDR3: CASRGREDSPLHF
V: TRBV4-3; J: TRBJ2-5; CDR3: CASSQVSGRGETQYF
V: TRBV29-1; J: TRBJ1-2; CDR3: CSVEDVGARGHTF
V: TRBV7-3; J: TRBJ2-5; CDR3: CASSPGHSSGTQYF
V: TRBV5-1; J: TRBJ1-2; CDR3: CASSLAPGAGYTF
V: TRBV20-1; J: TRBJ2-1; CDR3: CSARVGSGRESSYNEQFF
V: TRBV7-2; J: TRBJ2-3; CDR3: CASRGGGGRLTSTDTQYF